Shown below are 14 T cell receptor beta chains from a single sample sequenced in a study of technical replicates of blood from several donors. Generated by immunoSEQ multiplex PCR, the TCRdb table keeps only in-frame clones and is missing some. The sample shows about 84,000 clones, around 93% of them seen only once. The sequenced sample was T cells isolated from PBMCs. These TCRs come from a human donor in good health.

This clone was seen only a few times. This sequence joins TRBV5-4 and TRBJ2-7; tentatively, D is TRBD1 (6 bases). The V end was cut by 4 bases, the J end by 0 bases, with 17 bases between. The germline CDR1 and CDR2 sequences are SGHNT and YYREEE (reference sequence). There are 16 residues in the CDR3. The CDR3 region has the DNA TGTGCCAGCAGCCGCCCAGGGGCAGAGAACTCCTACGAGCAGTACTTC. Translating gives CASSRPGAENSYEQYF.

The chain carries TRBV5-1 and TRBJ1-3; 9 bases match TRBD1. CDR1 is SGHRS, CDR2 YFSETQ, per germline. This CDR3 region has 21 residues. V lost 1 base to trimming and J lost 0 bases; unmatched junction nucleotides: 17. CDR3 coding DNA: TGCGCCAGCAGCTTGACTCTATCGGGGGACAGGGTTCCTTACTCTGGAAACACCATATATTTT. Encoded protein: CASSLTLSGDRVPYSGNTIYF. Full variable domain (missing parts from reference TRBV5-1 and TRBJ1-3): KAGVTQTPRYLIKTRGQQVTLSCSPISGHRSVSWYQQTPGQGLQFLFEYFSETQRNKGNFPGRFSGRQFSNSRSEMNVSTLELGDSALYLCASSLTLSGDRVPYSGNTIYFGEGSWLTVV.

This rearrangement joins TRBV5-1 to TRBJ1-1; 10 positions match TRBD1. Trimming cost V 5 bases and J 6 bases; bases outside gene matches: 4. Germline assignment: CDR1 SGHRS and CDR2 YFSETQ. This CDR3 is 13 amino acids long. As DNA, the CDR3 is TGCGCCAGCAGAGGACAGGGGGACGCTGAAGCTTTCTTT. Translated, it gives CASRGQGDAEAFF.

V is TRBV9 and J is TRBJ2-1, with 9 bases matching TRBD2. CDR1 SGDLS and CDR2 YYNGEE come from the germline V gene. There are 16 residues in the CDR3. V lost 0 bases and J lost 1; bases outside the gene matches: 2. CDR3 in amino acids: CASSVGLAESYNEQFF. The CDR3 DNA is TGTGCCAGCAGCGTAGGACTAGCGGAATCCTACAATGAGCAGTTCTTC.

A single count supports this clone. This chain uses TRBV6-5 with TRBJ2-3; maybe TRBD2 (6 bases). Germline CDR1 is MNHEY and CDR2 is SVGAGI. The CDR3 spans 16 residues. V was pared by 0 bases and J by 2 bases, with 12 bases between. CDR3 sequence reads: CASSYSGSGVTDTQYF. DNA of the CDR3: TGTGCCAGCAGTTACTCGGGATCGGGGGTCACAGATACGCAGTATTTT.

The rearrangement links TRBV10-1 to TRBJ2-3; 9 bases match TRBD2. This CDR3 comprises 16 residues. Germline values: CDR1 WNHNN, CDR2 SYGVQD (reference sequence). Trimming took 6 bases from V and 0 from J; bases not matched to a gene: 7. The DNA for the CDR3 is TGCGCCAGCAGCAGACGAGCGGGGGGCAGCACAGATACGCAGTATTTT. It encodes CASSRRAGGSTDTQYF.

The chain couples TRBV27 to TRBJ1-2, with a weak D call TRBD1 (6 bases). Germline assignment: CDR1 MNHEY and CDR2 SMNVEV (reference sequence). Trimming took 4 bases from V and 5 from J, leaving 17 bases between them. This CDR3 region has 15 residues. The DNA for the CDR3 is TGTGCCAGCAGTTCCTTACAGGGAAGAACGTATGGCTACACCTTC. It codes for CASSSLQGRTYGYTF.

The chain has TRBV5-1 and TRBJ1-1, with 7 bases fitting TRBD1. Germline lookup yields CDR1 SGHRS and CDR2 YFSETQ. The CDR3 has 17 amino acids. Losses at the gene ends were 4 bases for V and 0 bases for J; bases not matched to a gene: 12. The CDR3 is CASSPWGQRGMNTEAFF. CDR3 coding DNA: TGCGCCAGCAGCCCGTGGGGACAGAGGGGGATGAACACTGAAGCTTTCTTT.

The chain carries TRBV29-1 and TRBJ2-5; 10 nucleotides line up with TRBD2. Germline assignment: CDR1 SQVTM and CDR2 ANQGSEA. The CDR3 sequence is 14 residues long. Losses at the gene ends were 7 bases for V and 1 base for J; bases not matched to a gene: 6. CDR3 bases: TGCAGCGCTCCAGCGGGAGGGACCCAAGAGACCCAGTACTTC. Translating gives CSAPAGGTQETQYF.

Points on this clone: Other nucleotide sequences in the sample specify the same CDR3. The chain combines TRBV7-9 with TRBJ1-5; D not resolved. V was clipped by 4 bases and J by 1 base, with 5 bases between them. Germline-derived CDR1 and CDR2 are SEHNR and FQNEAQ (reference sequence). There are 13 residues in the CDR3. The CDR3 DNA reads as TGTGCCAGCAGCTCCGGGAGCAATCAGCCCCAGCATTTT. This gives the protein CASSSGSNQPQHF.

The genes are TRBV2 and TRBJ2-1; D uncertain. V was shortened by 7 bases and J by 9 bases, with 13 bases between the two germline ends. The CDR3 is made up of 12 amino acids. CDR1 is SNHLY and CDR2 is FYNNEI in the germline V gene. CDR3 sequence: CASIGVAGEQFF. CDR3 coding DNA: TGTGCCAGCATCGGAGTCGCTGGTGAGCAGTTCTTC.

Here the CDR3 DNA reads TGTGCCAGCAGCGTATCACATATACGGGGGGCGGCCGGGGAGCTGTTTTTT. It yields the protein CASSVSHIRGAAGELFF. This chain connects TRBV7-2 to TRBJ2-2; D is possibly TRBD2 (7 bases). Trimming pared 5 bases from V and 6 bases from J, leaving 22 bases between. Germline CDR1 is SGHTA and CDR2 is FQGNSA. This CDR3 comprises 17 residues.

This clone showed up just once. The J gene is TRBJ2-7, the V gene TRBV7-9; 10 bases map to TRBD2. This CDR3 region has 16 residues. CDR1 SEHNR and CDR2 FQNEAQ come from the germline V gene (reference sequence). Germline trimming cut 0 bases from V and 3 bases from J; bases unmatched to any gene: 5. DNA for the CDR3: TGTGCCAGCAGCTTAGCGATTGGGACTAGCGTCTACGAGCAGTACTTC. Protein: CASSLAIGTSVYEQYF.

CDR3: CASSLPSTDTQYF. The CDR3 nucleotides read TGTGCCAGCAGTTTACCTAGCACAGATACGCAGTATTTT. V gene TRBV28 combines with J gene TRBJ2-3, with D uncertain. V shed 2 bases and J shed 0 bases, with 3 bases lying between them. The CDR3 spans 13 residues. Per the germline V gene, CDR1 is MDHEN and CDR2 is SYDVKM.